Each of the 15 T cell receptor beta chains below was sequenced from the same sample in a study of OX40 agonist ivuxolimab in advanced cancers. Clones were sequenced by immunoSEQ multiplex PCR, and TCRdb holds only the in-frame ones, with some missing. The sample carries about 80,000 clones, about 86% recorded once. This specimen consisted of CD4+ or CD8+ T cells sorted from blood, obtained in a trial of the OX40 agonist ivuxolimab. These receptors were collected from an adult with an advanced solid tumor such as melanoma, head and neck, liver or kidney cancer.

This chain connects TRBV7-9 to TRBJ2-3, with D perhaps TRBD1 (5 bases). Trimming pared 11 bases from V and 0 bases from J, leaving 9 bases between. In germline, CDR1 is SEHNR, CDR2 FQNEAQ (reference sequence). This CDR3 is 12 amino acids long. CDR3 sequence reads: CAGAGSTDTQYF. The CDR3 DNA is TGTGCCGGGGCAGGGAGCACAGATACGCAGTATTTT. Looking up the rest from reference TRBV7-9 and TRBJ2-3 gives the full variable domain: DTGVSQNPRHKITKRGQNVTFRCDPISEHNRLYWYRQTLGQGPEFLTYFQNEAQLEKSRLLSDRFSAERPKGSFSTLEIQRTEQGDSAMYLCAGAGSTDTQYFGPGTRLTVL.

This clone was seen a few times. This chain joins TRBV28 and TRBJ2-3; D could derive from TRBD1 or TRBD2 (5 bases each). The germline V gene has CDR1 MDHEN and CDR2 SYDVKM. V dropped 4 bases and J dropped 4 bases, with 15 bases sitting between them. The CDR3 spans 15 residues. DNA for the CDR3: TGTGCCAGCAGTTCCGCCGGGACCGAGTCAGATACGCAGTATTTT. Encoded protein: CASSSAGTESDTQYF.

This clone was seen only once. The chain combines TRBV12-2 with TRBJ2-2; the table gives TRBD2 as D, unverified against the DNA. TRBV12-2 represents a pseudogene. This CDR3 has 16 residues. This chain's CDR3 is CASRRTSGTVWGELFF. DNA of the CDR3: TGTGCAAGTCGCCGGACTAGCGGGACCGTTTGGGGGGAGCTGTTTTTT.

The V and J genes are TRBV20-1 and TRBJ2-1; a weak D match, TRBD2 (5 bases). V was clipped by 0 bases and J by 14 bases, with 8 bases between them. Germline V gene lookup returns CDR1 DFQATT and CDR2 SNEGSKA (reference sequence). The CDR3 has 10 amino acids. This CDR3 is CSARDMGEFF. CDR3 DNA: TGCAGTGCTAGAGATATGGGAGAGTTCTTC.

The genes are TRBV18 and TRBJ1-1; possible D gene TRBD1, 6 bases. CDR1 KGHSH and CDR2 LQKENI come from the germline V gene. This CDR3 has 15 amino acids. Trimming took off 3 bases at V and 0 bases at J, with 11 bases between the two ends. The CDR3 sequence: CASSPLDSLNTEAFF. In DNA, the CDR3 is TGTGCCAGCTCACCCTTGGACAGCCTGAACACTGAAGCTTTCTTT.

This chain's CDR3 is CASSFDKPQHF. CDR3 DNA sequence: TGTGCCAGCAGTTTTGACAAGCCCCAGCATTTT. This chain joins TRBV28 and TRBJ1-5; D is unresolved. In germline, CDR1 is MDHEN, CDR2 SYDVKM. The CDR3 is 11 amino acids. V shed 3 bases and J shed 8 bases, with 5 bases lying between them. Supplemented by reference TRBV28 and TRBJ1-5, the full variable domain reads DVKVTQSSRYLVKRTGEKVFLECVQDMDHENMFWYRQDPGLGLRLIYFSYDVKMKEKGDIPEGYSVSREKKERFSLILESASTNQTSMYLCASSFDKPQHFGDGTRLSIL.

V and J are TRBV7-2 and TRBJ1-5; D uncertain. The V gene's germline CDR1 is SGHTA and CDR2 FQGNSA. The CDR3 loop spans 15 amino acids. Trimming shortened V by 3 bases and J by 3 bases, and 12 bases separated the two germline ends. The chain's CDR3 is CASSFWKGDNQPQHF. CDR3 DNA: TGTGCCAGCAGCTTCTGGAAGGGTGACAATCAGCCCCAGCATTTT.

This clone has only one observation. CDR3 sequence reads: CASSFNLGQSEAFF. The CDR3 coding sequence is TGTGCCAGCAGTTTCAACCTAGGACAGAGTGAAGCTTTCTTT. This chain connects TRBV6-1 to TRBJ1-1, with D tentatively TRBD1 (6 bases). V gave up 5 bases and J gave up 7 bases, with 17 bases separating them. The CDR3 extends over 14 amino acids. The germline gives CDR1 MNHNS, CDR2 SASEGT.

This clone is medium-sized (0.01 to 0.1%). The chain carries TRBV19 and TRBJ2-1, with 12 bases matching TRBD2. The CDR3 loop spans 15 amino acids. After removal of 1 base from V and 10 bases from J, the junction contained 5 bases not matched to a gene. CDR1 and CDR2 (germline): LNHDA, SQIVND (reference sequence). Written as DNA, the CDR3 is TGTGCCAGTAGTATAGCAGGACTAGCGGGACTGGAGCAGTTCTTC. The encoded protein is CASSIAGLAGLEQFF.

Comment on this clone: The same CDR3 also results from other DNA sequences found in this sample. The chain couples TRBV18 to TRBJ1-5; 8 bases fit TRBD1. This CDR3 comprises 14 residues. The germline gives CDR1 KGHSH, CDR2 LQKENI. V lost 3 bases, J lost 5 bases, and 3 bases stayed unmatched. CDR3 bases: TGTGCCAGCTCACCTGGGACAGGCTATCAGCCCCAGCATTTT. Translating it yields CASSPGTGYQPQHF.

CDR3 in amino acids: CASSVAGGSGELFF. The CDR3 region has the DNA TGTGCCAGCAGCGTAGCAGGGGGGAGCGGGGAGCTGTTTTTT. This rearrangement joins TRBV9 to TRBJ2-2, with D perhaps TRBD1 (7 bases). CDR3 length: 14 residues. V dropped 0 bases and J dropped 7 bases, with 10 bases sitting between them. CDR1 SGDLS and CDR2 YYNGEE come from the germline V gene.

The chain's CDR3 is CASSTGWAPGNTIYF. The CDR3 nucleotides read TGTGCCAGCAGCACCGGGTGGGCCCCCGGAAACACCATATATTTT. This chain joins TRBV7-2 and TRBJ1-3; D ambiguous. CDR1 and CDR2 (germline): SGHTA, FQGNSA. CDR3 length: 15 residues. The ends were cut back, 5 bases at V and 4 bases at J, with 15 bases in the middle. The entire variable domain, with the rest obtained from reference TRBV7-2 and TRBJ1-3, is as follows: GAGVSQSPSNKVTEKGKDVELRCDPISGHTALYWYRQSLGQGLEFLIYFQGNSAPDKSGLPSDRFSAERTGGSVSTLTIQRTQQEDSAVYLCASSTGWAPGNTIYFGEGSWLTVV.

This clone was observed a single time. The rearrangement uses TRBV6-1 and TRBJ2-5; D perhaps matches TRBD1 (6 bases). Germline lookup yields CDR1 MNHNS and CDR2 SASEGT. This CDR3 has 14 amino acids. The V and J ends lost 6 bases and 0 bases respectively, with 11 bases between them. For the CDR3, the DNA is TGTGCCAGCAGGAGAGACAGGAACCAAGAGACCCAGTACTTC. It translates to CASRRDRNQETQYF.

The V call is TRBV6-5, the J call TRBJ2-5, with D possibly matching TRBD2 (6 bases). V was trimmed by 2 bases and J by 5 bases, leaving 9 bases between them. The CDR3 is 13 residues long. In germline, CDR1 is MNHEY, CDR2 SVGAGI. CDR3 in DNA: TGTGCCAGCAGTTACAGTGGGAGGGAGACCCAGTACTTC. Its protein product is CASSYSGRETQYF.

Only one count was recorded for this clone. The chain links TRBV7-9 to TRBJ1-1, with D possibly being TRBD1 (5 bases). The germline CDR1 and CDR2 sequences are SEHNR and FQNEAQ (reference sequence). CDR3 length: 12 amino acids. V gave up 0 bases and J gave up 8 bases, with 7 bases separating them. The DNA of the CDR3 is TGTGCCAGCAGCTTAGCCCAGGGAGAAGCTTTCTTT. Translation: CASSLAQGEAFF.